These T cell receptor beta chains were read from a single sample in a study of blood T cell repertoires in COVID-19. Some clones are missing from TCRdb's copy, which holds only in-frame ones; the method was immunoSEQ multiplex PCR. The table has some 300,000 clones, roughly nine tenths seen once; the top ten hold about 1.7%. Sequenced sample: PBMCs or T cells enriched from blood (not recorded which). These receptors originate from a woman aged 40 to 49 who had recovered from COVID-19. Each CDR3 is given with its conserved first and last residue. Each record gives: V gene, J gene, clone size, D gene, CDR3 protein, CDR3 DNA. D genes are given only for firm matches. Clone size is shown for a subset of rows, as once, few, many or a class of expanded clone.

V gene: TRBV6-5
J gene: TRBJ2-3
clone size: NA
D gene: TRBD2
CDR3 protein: CASRRGLADTDTQYF
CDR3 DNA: TGTGCCAGCAGACGGGGACTAGCGGACACAGATACGCAGTATTTT

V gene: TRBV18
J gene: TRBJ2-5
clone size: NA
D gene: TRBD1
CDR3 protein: CASGATGGVETQYF
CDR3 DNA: TGTGCCAGCGGGGCGACAGGGGGAGTCGAGACCCAGTACTTC

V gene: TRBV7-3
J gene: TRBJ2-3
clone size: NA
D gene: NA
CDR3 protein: CASSFSGTDTQYF
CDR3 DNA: TGTGCCAGCAGCTTTTCCGGCACAGATACGCAGTATTTT

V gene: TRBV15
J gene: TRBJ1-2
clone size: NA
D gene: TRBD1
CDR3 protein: CATSRDMAGGNYGYTF
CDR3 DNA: TGTGCCACCAGCAGAGATATGGCAGGGGGCAACTATGGCTACACCTTC

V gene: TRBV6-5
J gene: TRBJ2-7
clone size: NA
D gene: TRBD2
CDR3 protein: CASIRSAGGVEEQYF
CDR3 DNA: TGTGCCAGCATCAGATCGGCGGGAGGGGTGGAGGAGCAGTACTTC

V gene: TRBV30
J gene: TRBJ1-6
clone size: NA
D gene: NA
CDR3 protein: CAWTLKSNDYNSPLHF
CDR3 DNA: TGTGCCTGGACCCTAAAATCAAACGACTATAATTCACCCCTCCACTTT

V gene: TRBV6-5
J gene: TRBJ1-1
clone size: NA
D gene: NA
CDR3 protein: CASGVRTEAFF
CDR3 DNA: TGTGCCAGCGGAGTTCGGACTGAAGCTTTCTTT

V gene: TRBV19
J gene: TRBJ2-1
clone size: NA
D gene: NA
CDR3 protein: CASSSRGIAYNEQFF
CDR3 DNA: TGTGCCAGTAGTTCCCGAGGAATTGCCTACAATGAGCAGTTCTTC

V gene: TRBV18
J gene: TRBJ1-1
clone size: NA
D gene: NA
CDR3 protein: CASSPTGSNTEAFF
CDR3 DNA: TGTGCCAGCTCACCAACCGGGTCAAACACTGAAGCTTTCTTT

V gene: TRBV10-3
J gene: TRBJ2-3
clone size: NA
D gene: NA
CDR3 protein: CAISEVSSTDTQYF
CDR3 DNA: TGTGCCATCAGTGAGGTCTCCTCGACAGATACGCAGTATTTT

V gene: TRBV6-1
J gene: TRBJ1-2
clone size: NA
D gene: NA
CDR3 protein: CASSENRVVRGYTF
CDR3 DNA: TGTGCCAGCAGTGAAAACAGGGTCGTTCGTGGCTACACCTTC

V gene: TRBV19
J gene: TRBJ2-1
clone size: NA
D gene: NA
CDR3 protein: CASSIGGQNYNEQFF
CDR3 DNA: TGTGCCAGTAGTATAGGAGGACAGAACTACAATGAGCAGTTCTTC

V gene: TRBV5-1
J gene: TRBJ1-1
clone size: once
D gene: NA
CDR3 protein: CASSLGGSLNTEAFF
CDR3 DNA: TGCGCCAGCAGCTTGGGGGGCAGCTTGAACACTGAAGCTTTCTTT

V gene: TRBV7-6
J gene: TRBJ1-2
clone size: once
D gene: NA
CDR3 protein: CASSLAPGGYGYTF
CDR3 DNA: TGTGCCAGCAGCTTAGCCCCAGGAGGCTATGGCTACACCTTC

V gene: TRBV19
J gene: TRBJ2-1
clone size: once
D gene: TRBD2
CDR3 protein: CASSRYTSSGSSYNEQFF
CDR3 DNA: TGTGCCAGTAGTCGTTATACTTCTAGCGGTAGCTCCTACAATGAGCAGTTCTTC

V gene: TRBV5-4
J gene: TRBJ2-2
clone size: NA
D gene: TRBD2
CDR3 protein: CASSSLAGGANTGELFF
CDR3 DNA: TGTGCCAGCAGCTCACTTGCGGGGGGGGCGAACACCGGGGAGCTGTTTTTT

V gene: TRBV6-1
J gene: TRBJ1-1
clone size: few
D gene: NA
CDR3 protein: CASSEFFRGMNTEAFF
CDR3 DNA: TGTGCCAGCAGTGAGTTTTTTAGGGGGATGAACACTGAAGCTTTCTTT

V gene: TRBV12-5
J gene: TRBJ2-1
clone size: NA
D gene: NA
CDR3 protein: CASGPPFLAGEQFF
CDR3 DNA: TGTGCTAGTGGTCCCCCTTTTCTGGCGGGTGAGCAGTTCTTC

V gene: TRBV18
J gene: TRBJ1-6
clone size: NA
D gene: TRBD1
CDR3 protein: CASSPGQPNSPLHF
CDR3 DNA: TGTGCCAGCTCACCGGGACAGCCTAATTCACCCCTCCACTTT

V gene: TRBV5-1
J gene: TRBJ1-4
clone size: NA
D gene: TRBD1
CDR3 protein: CASKGQGGEKLFF
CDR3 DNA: TGCGCCAGCAAGGGACAGGGTGGAGAAAAACTGTTTTTT

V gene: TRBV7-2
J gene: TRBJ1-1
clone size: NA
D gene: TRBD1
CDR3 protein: CASSLAGQGLNTEAFF
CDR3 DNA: TGTGCCAGCAGCTTAGCGGGACAGGGATTGAACACTGAAGCTTTCTTT

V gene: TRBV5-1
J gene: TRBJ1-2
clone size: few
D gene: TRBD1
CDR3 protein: CASSFGGTGYGYTF
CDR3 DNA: TGCGCCAGCAGCTTCGGGGGGACAGGCTATGGCTACACCTTC

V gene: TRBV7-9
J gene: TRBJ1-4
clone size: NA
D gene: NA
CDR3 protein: CASSLQATNEKLFF
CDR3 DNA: TGTGCCAGCAGCTTGCAGGCAACTAATGAAAAACTGTTTTTT

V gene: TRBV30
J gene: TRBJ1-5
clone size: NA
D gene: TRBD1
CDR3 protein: CAWRGTGGRSNQPQHF
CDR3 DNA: TGTGCCTGGCGGGGGACAGGGGGACGGAGCAATCAGCCCCAGCATTTT

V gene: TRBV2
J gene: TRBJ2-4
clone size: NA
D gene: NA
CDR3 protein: CASRDSLAKNIQYF
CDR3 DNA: TGTGCCAGCAGGGACAGCCTAGCCAAAAACATTCAGTACTTC

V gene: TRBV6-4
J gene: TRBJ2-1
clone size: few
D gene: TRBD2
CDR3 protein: CASSPDGTSGYNEQFF
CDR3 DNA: TGTGCCAGCAGTCCCGACGGGACTAGCGGCTACAATGAGCAGTTCTTC

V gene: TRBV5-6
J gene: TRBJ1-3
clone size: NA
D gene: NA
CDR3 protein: CASTLGSSGNTIYF
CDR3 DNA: TGTGCCAGCACCCTGGGCTCCTCTGGAAACACCATATATTTT

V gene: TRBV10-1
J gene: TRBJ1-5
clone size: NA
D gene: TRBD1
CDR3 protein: CASSEKGQGIYSNQPQHF
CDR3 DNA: TGCGCCAGCAGTGAGAAAGGACAGGGAATTTATAGCAATCAGCCCCAGCATTTT

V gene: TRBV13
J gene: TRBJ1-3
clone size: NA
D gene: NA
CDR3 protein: CASSLDLGDSGNTIYF
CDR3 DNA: TGTGCCAGCAGCTTAGATTTAGGGGACTCTGGAAACACCATATATTTT

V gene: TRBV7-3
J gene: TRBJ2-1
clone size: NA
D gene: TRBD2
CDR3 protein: CASSFSGGSYNEQFF
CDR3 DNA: TGTGCCAGCAGCTTTAGCGGGGGGTCCTACAATGAGCAGTTCTTC

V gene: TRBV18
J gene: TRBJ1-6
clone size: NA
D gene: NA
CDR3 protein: CASSPSLRGESPLHF
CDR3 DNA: TGTGCCAGCTCACCCTCCCTCCGAGGTGAATCACCCCTCCACTTT

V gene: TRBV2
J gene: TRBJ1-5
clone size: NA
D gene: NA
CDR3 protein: CASSEVGGDQPQHF
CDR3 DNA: TGTGCCAGCAGTGAAGTGGGAGGAGATCAGCCCCAGCATTTT

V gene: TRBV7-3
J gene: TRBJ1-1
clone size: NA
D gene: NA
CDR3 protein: CASSTRQRTEAFF
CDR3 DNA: TGTGCCAGCAGCACCCGACAGAGAACTGAAGCTTTCTTT

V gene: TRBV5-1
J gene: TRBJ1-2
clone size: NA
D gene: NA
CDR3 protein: CASSPGHLGYTF
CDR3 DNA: TGCGCCAGCAGCCCAGGACATCTTGGCTACACCTTC

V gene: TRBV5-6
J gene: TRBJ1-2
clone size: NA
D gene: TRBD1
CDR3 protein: CASSSTGANYGYTF
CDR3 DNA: TGTGCCAGCAGTTCGACAGGGGCGAACTATGGCTACACCTTC

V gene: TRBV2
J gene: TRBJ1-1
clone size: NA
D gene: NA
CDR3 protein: CASQLNTEAFF
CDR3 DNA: TGTGCCAGCCAATTGAACACTGAAGCTTTCTTT